This T cell receptor beta chain emerged from a study of cytomegalovirus exposure and HLA in healthy donors. Looking at the study overall: Out of 150 million to 200 million T cells, an earlier analysis found some 110 million unique TCR beta sequences in total.

Germline trimming cut 4 bases from V and 1 base from J; bases unmatched to any gene: 9. From germline, CDR1 is SGDLS and CDR2 YYNGEE. CDR3 length: 16 amino acids. Of note for this clone: As yet, its antigen is unknown.

Overall study findings and caveats: A later analysis revealed that TCR association rates differed between HLA loci, peaking at DRB1 and bottoming out at HLA-C.

The PCR employed 60 Vbeta primers together with 13 Jbeta primers. The assay was immunoSEQ multiplex PCR, and TCRdb's table has in-frame clones only and misses some. The sample yields about 130,000 clones, under 85% seen once. V gene TRBV9 combines with J gene TRBJ2-7; TRBD2 agrees at 9 bases. The sample consisted of PBMCs. The receptor comes from a male donor in good health and CMV-seropositive. This chain's CDR3 is CASSPSGTSLSYEQYF. The CDR3 bases are TGTGCCAGCAGCCCCTCCGGGACTAGCCTTTCCTACGAGCAGTACTTC.